The T cell receptor (beta chain) described here comes from a study of blood T cell repertoires in COVID-19. About the study: Sites across the United States, Italy and Spain contributed samples from acute and convalescent COVID-19. Nucleic acid was either cDNA or gDNA, and it came from T cells, B-cell-depleted T cells, or PBMCs.

Per the original methods: The assay estimated nucleated cells by amplifying reference gene primers. Clones were sequenced by immunoSEQ multiplex PCR, and TCRdb holds only the in-frame ones, with some missing. The D gene and trimming were derived from the DNA, and the V and J assignments and clone size from that table. Of 410,000 or so clones listed, 86% are singletons. Specimen: peripheral blood. The TCR was taken from a woman in her twenties or thirties with active or convalescent COVID-19.

For the CDR3, the DNA is TGTGCCAGCAGCGAACCAACAGGGGGCGGGGAGCAGTACTTC. Its translation is CASSEPTGGGEQYF. V gene TRBV5-4 combines with J gene TRBJ2-7; 9 bases line up with TRBD1. CDR1 is SGHNT and CDR2 is YYREEE in the germline V gene (reference sequence). V lost 4 bases, J lost 7 bases, and 9 bases stayed unmatched. The CDR3 runs 14 residues.